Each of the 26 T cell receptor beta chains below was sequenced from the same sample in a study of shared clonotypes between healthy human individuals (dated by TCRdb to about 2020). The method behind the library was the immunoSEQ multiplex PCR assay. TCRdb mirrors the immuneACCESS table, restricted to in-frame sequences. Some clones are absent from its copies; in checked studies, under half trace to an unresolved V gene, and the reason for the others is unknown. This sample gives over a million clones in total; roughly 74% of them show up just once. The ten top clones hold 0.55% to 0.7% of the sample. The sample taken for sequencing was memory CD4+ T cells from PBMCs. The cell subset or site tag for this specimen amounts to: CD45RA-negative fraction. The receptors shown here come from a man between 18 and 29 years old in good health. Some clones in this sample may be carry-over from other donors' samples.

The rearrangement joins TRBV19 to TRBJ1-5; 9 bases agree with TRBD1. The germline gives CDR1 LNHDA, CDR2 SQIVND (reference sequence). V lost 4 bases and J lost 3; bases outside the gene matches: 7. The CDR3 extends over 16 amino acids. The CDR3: CASSTPGTGINQPQHF. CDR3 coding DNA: TGTGCCAGTAGTACCCCCGGGACAGGGATCAATCAGCCCCAGCATTTT.

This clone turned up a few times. Here the CDR3 reads CASSIPAPNEQFF. The CDR3 DNA sequence: TGTGCCAGTAGCATACCGGCTCCCAATGAGCAGTTCTTC. This sequence joins TRBV19 and TRBJ2-1, with no clear D. Trimming removed 6 bases at V and 6 bases at J, with 12 bases between. The germline gives CDR1 LNHDA, CDR2 SQIVND (reference sequence). This CDR3 has 13 amino acids.

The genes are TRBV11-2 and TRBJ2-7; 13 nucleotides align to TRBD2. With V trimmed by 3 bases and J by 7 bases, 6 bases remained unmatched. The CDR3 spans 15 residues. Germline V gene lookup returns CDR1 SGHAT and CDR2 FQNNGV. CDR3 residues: CASSFTSGRAGEQYF. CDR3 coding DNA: TGTGCCAGCAGCTTTACTAGCGGGAGGGCTGGAGAGCAGTACTTC.

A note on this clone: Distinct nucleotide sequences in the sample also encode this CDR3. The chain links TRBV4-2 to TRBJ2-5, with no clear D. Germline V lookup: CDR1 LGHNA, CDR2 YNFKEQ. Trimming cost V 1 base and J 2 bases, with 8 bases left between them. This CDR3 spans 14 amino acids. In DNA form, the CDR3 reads TGTGCCAGCAGCCAAGGAGACGGACAAGAGACCCAGTACTTC. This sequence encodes CASSQGDGQETQYF.

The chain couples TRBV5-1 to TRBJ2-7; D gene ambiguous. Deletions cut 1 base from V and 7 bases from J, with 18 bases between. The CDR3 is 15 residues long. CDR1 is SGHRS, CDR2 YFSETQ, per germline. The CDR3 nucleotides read TGCGCCAGCAGCTTGCTACAGCCCATTTTCGGAGAGCAGTACTTC. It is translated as CASSLLQPIFGEQYF.

The CDR3 DNA follows: TGTGCCAGCAGCTTAGAGCCTAGCGGGAGGGCAGATACGCAGTATTTT. Encoded protein: CASSLEPSGRADTQYF. The chain links TRBV7-6 to TRBJ2-3, with 12 nucleotides matching TRBD2. The V gene end was trimmed by 1 base and the J gene end by 4 bases; junction bases not matched to a gene: 3. The CDR3 sequence is 16 residues long. The germline CDR1 and CDR2 sequences are SGHVS and FNYEAQ.

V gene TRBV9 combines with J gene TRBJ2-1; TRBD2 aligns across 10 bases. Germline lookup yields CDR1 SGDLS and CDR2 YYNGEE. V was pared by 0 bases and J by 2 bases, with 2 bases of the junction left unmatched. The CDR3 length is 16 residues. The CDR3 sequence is CASSVGAGGPYNEQFF. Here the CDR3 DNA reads TGTGCCAGCAGCGTAGGAGCGGGAGGGCCCTACAATGAGCAGTTCTTC.

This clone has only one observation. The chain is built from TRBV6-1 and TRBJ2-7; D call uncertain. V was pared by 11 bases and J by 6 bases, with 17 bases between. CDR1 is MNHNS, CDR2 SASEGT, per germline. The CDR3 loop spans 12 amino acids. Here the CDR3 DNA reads TGTGCCGCCCGAGCATATCCCCCCGAGCAGTACTTC. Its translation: CAARAYPPEQYF.

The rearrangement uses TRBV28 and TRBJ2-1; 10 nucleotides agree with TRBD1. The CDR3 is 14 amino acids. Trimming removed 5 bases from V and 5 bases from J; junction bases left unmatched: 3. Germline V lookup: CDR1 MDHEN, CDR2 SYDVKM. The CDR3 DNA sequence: TGTGCCAGCAGTGGGGGACAGGGGAACAATGAGCAGTTCTTC. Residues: CASSGGQGNNEQFF.

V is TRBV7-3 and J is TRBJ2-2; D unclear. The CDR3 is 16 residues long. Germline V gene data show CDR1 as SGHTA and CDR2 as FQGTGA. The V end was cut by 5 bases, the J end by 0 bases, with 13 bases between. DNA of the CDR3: TGTGCCAGCAGCCTCGGTAGGCTAGCGAACACCGGGGAGCTGTTTTTT. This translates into CASSLGRLANTGELFF.

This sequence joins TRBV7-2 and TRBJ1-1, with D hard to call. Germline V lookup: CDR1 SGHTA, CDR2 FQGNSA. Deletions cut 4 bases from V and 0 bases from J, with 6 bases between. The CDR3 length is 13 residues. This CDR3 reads CASSSQMNTEAFF. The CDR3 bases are TGTGCCAGCAGCTCACAGATGAACACTGAAGCTTTCTTT.

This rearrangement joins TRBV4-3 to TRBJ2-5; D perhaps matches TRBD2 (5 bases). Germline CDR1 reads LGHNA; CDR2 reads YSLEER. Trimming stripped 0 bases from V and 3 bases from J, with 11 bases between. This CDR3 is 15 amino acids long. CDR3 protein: CASSQEVGGEETQYF. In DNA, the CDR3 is TGCGCCAGCAGCCAAGAAGTCGGAGGAGAAGAGACCCAGTACTTC.

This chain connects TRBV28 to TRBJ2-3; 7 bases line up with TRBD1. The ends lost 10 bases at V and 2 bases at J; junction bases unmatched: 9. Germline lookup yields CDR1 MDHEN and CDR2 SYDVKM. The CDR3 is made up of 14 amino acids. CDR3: CATLGQINTDTQYF. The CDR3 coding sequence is TGTGCCACACTGGGACAGATCAACACAGATACGCAGTATTTT.

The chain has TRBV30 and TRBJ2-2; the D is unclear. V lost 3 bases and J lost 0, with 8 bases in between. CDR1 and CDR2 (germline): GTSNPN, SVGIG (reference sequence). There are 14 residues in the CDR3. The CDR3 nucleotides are TGTGCCTGGAGCGGGCAGGCGAACACCGGGGAGCTGTTTTTT. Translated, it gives CAWSGQANTGELFF.

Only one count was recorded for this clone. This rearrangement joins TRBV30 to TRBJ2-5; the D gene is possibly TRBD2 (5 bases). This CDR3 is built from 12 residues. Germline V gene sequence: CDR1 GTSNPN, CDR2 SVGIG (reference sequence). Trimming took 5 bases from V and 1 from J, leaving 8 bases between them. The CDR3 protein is CAWGTSQETQYF. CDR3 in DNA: TGTGCCTGGGGAACTAGCCAAGAGACCCAGTACTTC.

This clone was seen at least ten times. CDR3 sequence: CASSMEKGDYYGYTF. DNA for the CDR3: TGTGCCAGCAGTATGGAAAAAGGTGACTACTATGGCTACACCTTC. V is TRBV2 and J is TRBJ1-2; no clear D. Per the germline V gene, CDR1 is SNHLY and CDR2 is FYNNEI. The length of the CDR3 is 15 residues. The ends were cut back, 5 bases at V and 3 bases at J, with 16 bases in the middle. Variable domain in full (rest from reference TRBV2 and TRBJ1-2): EPEVTQTPSHQVTQMGQEVILRCVPISNHLYFYWYRQILGQKVEFLVSFYNNEISEKSEIFDDQFSVERPDGSNFTLKIRSTKLEDSAMYFCASSMEKGDYYGYTFGSGTRLTVV.

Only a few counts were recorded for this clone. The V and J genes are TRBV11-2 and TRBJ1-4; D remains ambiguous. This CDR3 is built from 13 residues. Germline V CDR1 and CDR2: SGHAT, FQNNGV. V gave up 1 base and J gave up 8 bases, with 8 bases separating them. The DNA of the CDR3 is TGTGCCAGCAGCTTAGGGGTACGAGAAAAACTGTTTTTT. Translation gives CASSLGVREKLFF.

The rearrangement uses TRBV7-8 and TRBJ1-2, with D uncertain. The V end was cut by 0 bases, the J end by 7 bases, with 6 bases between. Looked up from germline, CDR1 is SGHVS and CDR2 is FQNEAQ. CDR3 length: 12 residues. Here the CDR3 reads CASSLAGSGYTF. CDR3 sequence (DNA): TGTGCCAGCAGCTTAGCCGGTAGTGGCTACACCTTC. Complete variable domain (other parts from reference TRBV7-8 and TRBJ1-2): GAGVSQSPRYKVAKRGQDVALRCDPISGHVSLFWYQQALGQGPEFLTYFQNEAQLDKSGLPSDRFFAERPEGSVSTLKIQRTQQEDSAVYLCASSLAGSGYTFGSGTRLTVV.

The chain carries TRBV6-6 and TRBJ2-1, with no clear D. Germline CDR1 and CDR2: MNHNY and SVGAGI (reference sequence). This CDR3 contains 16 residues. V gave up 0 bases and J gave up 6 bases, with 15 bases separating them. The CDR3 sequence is CASSYSLGLVGNEQFF. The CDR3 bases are TGTGCCAGCAGTTACTCGCTCGGGCTAGTAGGCAATGAGCAGTTCTTC.

The CDR3 DNA sequence: TGCAGTGCTAGAGATAGGGAGCAGTTCTTC. Residues: CSARDREQFF. The gene calls are TRBV20-1 and TRBJ2-1; no firm D call. This CDR3 region has 10 residues. The V end was cut by 0 bases, the J end by 10 bases, with 4 bases between. Per germline, CDR1 DFQATT and CDR2 SNEGSKA (reference sequence).

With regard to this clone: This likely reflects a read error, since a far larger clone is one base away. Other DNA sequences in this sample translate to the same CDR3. In DNA form, the CDR3 reads TGTGCCAGCAGCCCGGGACTAGCGGGCACAGATACGCAGTATTTT. It specifies CASSPGLAGTDTQYF. The chain joins TRBV4-2 to TRBJ2-3, with 11 positions matching TRBD2. CDR1 LGHNA and CDR2 YNFKEQ come from the germline V gene. Unmatched junction bases numbered 1, after V lost 4 bases and J lost 1 base. The CDR3 covers 15 residues.

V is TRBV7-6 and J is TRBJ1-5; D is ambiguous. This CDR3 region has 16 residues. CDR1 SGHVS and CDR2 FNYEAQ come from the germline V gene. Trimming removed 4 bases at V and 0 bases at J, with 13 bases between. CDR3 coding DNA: TGTGCCAGCAGCTCACTGCCTCGGGGTAGCAATCAGCCCCAGCATTTT. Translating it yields CASSSLPRGSNQPQHF.

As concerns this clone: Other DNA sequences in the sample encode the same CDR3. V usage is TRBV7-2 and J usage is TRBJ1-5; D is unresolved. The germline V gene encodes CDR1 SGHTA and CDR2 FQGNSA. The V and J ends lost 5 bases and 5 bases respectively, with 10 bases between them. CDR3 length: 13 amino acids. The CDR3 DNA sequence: TGTGCCAGCAGCCTAGGCGGGGATCAGCCCCAGCATTTT. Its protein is CASSLGGDQPQHF. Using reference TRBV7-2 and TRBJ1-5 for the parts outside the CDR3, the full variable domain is GAGVSQSPSNKVTEKGKDVELRCDPISGHTALYWYRQSLGQGLEFLIYFQGNSAPDKSGLPSDRFSAERTGGSVSTLTIQRTQQEDSAVYLCASSLGGDQPQHFGDGTRLSIL.

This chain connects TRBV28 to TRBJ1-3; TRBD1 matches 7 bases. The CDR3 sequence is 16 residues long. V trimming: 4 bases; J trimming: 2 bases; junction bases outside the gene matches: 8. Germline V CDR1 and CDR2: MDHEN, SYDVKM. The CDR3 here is CASSSGQAKTGNTIYF. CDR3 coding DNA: TGTGCCAGCAGTTCCGGACAGGCTAAGACTGGAAACACCATATATTTT.

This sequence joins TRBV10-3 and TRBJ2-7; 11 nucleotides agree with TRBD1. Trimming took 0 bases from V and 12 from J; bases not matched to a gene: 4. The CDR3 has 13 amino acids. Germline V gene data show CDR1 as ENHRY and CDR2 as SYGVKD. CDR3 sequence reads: CAISESKGQGVYF. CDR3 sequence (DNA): TGTGCCATCAGTGAGTCGAAGGGACAGGGGGTGTACTTC.

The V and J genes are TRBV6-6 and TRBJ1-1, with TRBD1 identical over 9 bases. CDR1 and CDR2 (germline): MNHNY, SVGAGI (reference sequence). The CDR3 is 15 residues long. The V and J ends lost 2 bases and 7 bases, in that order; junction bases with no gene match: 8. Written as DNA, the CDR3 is TGTGCCAGCAGTTACCTGGGCGGACAGGGGTTTGAAGCTTTCTTT. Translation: CASSYLGGQGFEAFF.